Following are 15 T cell receptor beta chains from one sample sequenced in a study of CD8 T cells in ankylosing spondylitis. Their recognized antigens are unknown. Broader study findings: Typical of ankylosing spondylitis blood, it appeared, was a TCR beta motif of fewer than ten highly homologous variants.

Using its own MiXCR run on the 5' RACE reads, TCRdb lists one record per CDR3 protein. Altogether roughly 700,000 distinct CDR3 sequences are present, roughly 19% being singletons, with the ten largest covering about 20%. The source material was blood, either unsorted or a sorted T cell fraction (not recorded which). The receptors derive from a male donor with ankylosing spondylitis.

This clonotype was seen a handful of times. The chain couples TRBV7-8 to TRBJ2-1; 9 nucleotides match TRBD2. V lost 2 bases, J lost 5 bases, and 7 bases stayed unmatched. Germline V gene sequence: CDR1 SGHVS, CDR2 FQNEAQ. The CDR3 loop spans 16 amino acids. The CDR3 DNA is TGTGCCAGCAGCTTAAGGGGACTAGCTCCTAACAATGAGCAGTTCTTC. The encoded protein is CASSLRGLAPNNEQFF. The full variable domain, with the rest looked up from reference TRBV7-8 and TRBJ2-1, is GAGVSQSPRYKVAKRGQDVALRCDPISGHVSLFWYQQALGQGPEFLTYFQNEAQLDKSGLPSDRFFAERPEGSVSTLKIQRTQQEDSAVYLCASSLRGLAPNNEQFFGPGTRLTVL.

This clonotype was observed a few times. The chain employs TRBV28 and TRBJ1-5, with D perhaps matching TRBD1 (5 bases). Trimming removed 3 bases at V and 0 bases at J, with 15 bases between. The CDR3 covers 17 residues. Germline loops: CDR1 MDHEN, CDR2 SYDVKM. CDR3: CASSFTGREASNQPQHF. The CDR3 DNA follows: TGTGCCAGCAGTTTTACCGGCAGGGAAGCTAGCAATCAGCCCCAGCATTTT.

In this sample, this clonotype turned up a few times. The chain joins TRBV24-1 to TRBJ2-3; 8 nucleotides align to TRBD1. The CDR3 runs 16 residues. V lost 6 bases and J lost 2; bases outside the gene matches: 9. Germline lookup yields CDR1 KGHDR and CDR2 SFDVKD. CDR3 sequence reads: CATSPGQGPPTDTQYF. Written as DNA, the CDR3 is TGTGCCACCAGTCCCGGACAGGGTCCCCCCACAGATACGCAGTATTTT.

The J gene is TRBJ2-7, the V gene TRBV20-1; TRBD2 is a possible D gene (6 bases). The V end was cut by 5 bases, the J end by 0 bases, with 17 bases between. The CDR3 has 15 residues. Germline V gives CDR1 DFQATT, CDR2 SNEGSKA (reference sequence). The CDR3 is CSAGRAGLSSYEQYF. CDR3 nucleotides: TGCAGTGCTGGAAGAGCGGGCTTAAGCTCCTACGAGCAGTACTTC.

This clonotype has just a few counts. The genes are TRBV18 and TRBJ1-1, with 7 bases aligning to TRBD1. V was pared by 3 bases and J by 7 bases, with 2 bases of the junction left unmatched. Germline V lookup: CDR1 KGHSH, CDR2 LQKENI. This CDR3 spans 12 amino acids. CDR3 nucleotide sequence: TGTGCCAGCTCACCGGACAGGAATGAAGCTTTCTTT. It yields the protein CASSPDRNEAFF. The full variable domain, in which reference TRBV18 and TRBJ1-1 provide the parts outside the CDR3, is NAGVMQNPRHLVRRRGQEARLRCSPMKGHSHVYWYRQLPEEGLKFMVYLQKENIIDESGMPKERFSAEFPKEGPSILRIQQVVRGDSAAYFCASSPDRNEAFFGQGTRLTVV.

The V gene is TRBV12-3 or TRBV12-4, the J gene TRBJ2-3; the D gene is possibly TRBD2 (6 bases). This CDR3 region has 17 residues. Trimming pared 5 bases from V and 0 bases from J, leaving 18 bases between. The DNA of the CDR3 is TGTGCCAGCAGTGGGGGGATGGCTAGCCGAAGCACAGATACGCAGTATTTT. This sequence encodes CASSGGMASRSTDTQYF.

The sample holds a few counts of this clonotype. This CDR3 is CASSNTGGNEQFF. The CDR3 DNA is TGCGCCAGCAGCAATACAGGGGGCAATGAGCAGTTCTTC. The genes are TRBV10-2 and TRBJ2-1; TRBD1 matches 8 bases. The CDR3 covers 13 residues. The ends lost 6 bases at V and 6 bases at J; junction bases unmatched: 4. The germline V gene encodes CDR1 WSHSY and CDR2 SAAADI.

The V and J genes are TRBV29-1 and TRBJ2-7; D is unclear. Germline CDR1 is SQVTM and CDR2 is ANQGSEA. This CDR3 comprises 12 residues. V was cut by 2 bases and J by 0 bases, with 5 bases left in between. CDR3 residues: CSVESYSYEQYF. The CDR3 nucleotides read TGCAGCGTTGAATCTTACTCCTACGAGCAGTACTTC.

This sequence joins TRBV12-3 or TRBV12-4 and TRBJ1-1; D not certain. This CDR3 spans 14 amino acids. The germline V and J ends were trimmed by 10 bases and 1 base, with 16 bases remaining between them. The CDR3 DNA is TGTGCCACTTTGCAGGCGGCGCCGAACACTGAAGCTTTCTTT. Protein product: CATLQAAPNTEAFF.

The chain recombines TRBV7-2 with TRBJ2-2; 7 bases line up with TRBD1. CDR1 is SGHTA and CDR2 is FQGNSA in the germline V gene. The CDR3 covers 15 residues. Trimming at V came to 5 bases and at J to 4 bases, leaving 7 bases not matched to a gene. In DNA form, the CDR3 reads TGTGCCAGCAGCCCCGACAGGGTTGCCACCGGGGAGCTGTTTTTT. It is translated as CASSPDRVATGELFF.

The chain has TRBV2 and TRBJ1-6, with D tentatively TRBD1 (6 bases). CDR1 and CDR2 (germline): SNHLY, FYNNEI. V gave up 6 bases and J gave up 12 bases, with 12 bases separating them. This CDR3 has 12 amino acids. Here the CDR3 reads CASSPQGRPLHF. CDR3 DNA sequence: TGTGCCAGCAGCCCACAGGGTAGACCCCTCCACTTT.

The rearrangement joins TRBV4-1 to TRBJ2-5, with 8 positions matching TRBD1. CDR3 length: 15 residues. Germline-derived CDR1 and CDR2 are MGHRA and YSYEKL. The V and J ends lost 4 bases and 2 bases, in that order; junction bases with no gene match: 6. The CDR3: CASSPTRTGQETQYF. The CDR3 DNA reads as TGCGCCAGCAGCCCCACCCGGACAGGGCAAGAGACCCAGTACTTC.

V is TRBV24-1 and J is TRBJ1-5, with 7 nucleotides matching TRBD1. Trimming cost V 5 bases and J 7 bases; bases outside gene matches: 1. CDR3 size: 12 residues. Germline CDR1 and CDR2: KGHDR and SFDVKD. As DNA, the CDR3 is TGTGCCACCAGTGGACAGGGCCAGCCCCAGCATTTT. Its translation is CATSGQGQPQHF.

The V call is TRBV29-1, the J call TRBJ2-3; 15 positions match TRBD2. V lost 5 bases, J lost 4 bases, and 13 bases stayed unmatched. The length of the CDR3 is 18 residues. Germline V gives CDR1 SQVTM, CDR2 ANQGSEA. CDR3 amino acids: CSVPGLAGGSPSSDTQYF. CDR3 DNA sequence: TGCAGCGTTCCCGGACTAGCGGGAGGGTCACCCTCCTCAGATACGCAGTATTTT.

The rearrangement joins TRBV9 to TRBJ1-2, with 8 bases lining up with TRBD1. CDR1 and CDR2 from the germline V gene are SGDLS and YYNGEE. The V gene end was trimmed by 3 bases and the J gene end by 7 bases; junction bases not matched to a gene: 11. This CDR3 contains 15 residues. DNA for the CDR3: TGTGCCAGCAGCGCCCGACGGACAGGGATGGTTGGCTACACCTTC. Translation gives CASSARRTGMVGYTF.